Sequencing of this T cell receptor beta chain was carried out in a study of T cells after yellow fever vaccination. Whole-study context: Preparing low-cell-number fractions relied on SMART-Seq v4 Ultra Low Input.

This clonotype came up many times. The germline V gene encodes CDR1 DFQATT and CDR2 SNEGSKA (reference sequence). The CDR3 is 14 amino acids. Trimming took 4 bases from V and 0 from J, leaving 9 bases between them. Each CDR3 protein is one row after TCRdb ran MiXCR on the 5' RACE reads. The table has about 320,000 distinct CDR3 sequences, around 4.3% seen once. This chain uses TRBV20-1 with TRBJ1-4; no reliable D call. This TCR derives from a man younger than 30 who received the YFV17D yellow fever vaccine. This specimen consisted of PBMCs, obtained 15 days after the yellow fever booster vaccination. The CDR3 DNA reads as TGCAGTGCTAAATCGGGTGCAACTAATGAAAAACTGTTTTTT. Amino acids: CSAKSGATNEKLFF.